Below, 19 T cell receptor beta chains from the same sample are listed, as sequenced in a study of T cells in Graves' hyperthyroidism and ophthalmopathy. TCR beta CDR3 region amplification was performed from RNA transcripts. The HTBI set primed first-round TCR CDR3 RT-PCR. One entry per CDR3 protein results from TCRdb running MiXCR on the multiplex PCR reads. The sample lists some 620,000 distinct CDR3 sequences, roughly 16% occurring once. The sequencing input was blood. These TCRs come from a woman in her twenties or thirties with Graves' hyperthyroidism.

The chain couples TRBV9 to TRBJ2-7; D is possibly TRBD2 (6 bases). Trimming took 3 bases from V and 0 from J, leaving 16 bases between them. Germline V gene data show CDR1 as SGDLS and CDR2 as YYNGEE. This CDR3 is built from 16 residues. The chain's CDR3 is CASSADAGGDSYEQYF. Written as DNA, the CDR3 is TGTGCCAGCAGCGCCGACGCGGGCGGGGACTCCTACGAGCAGTACTTC. The entire variable domain, with the rest obtained from reference TRBV9 and TRBJ2-7, is as follows: DSGVTQTPKHLITATGQRVTLRCSPRSGDLSVYWYQQSLDQGLQFLIQYYNGEERAKGNILERFSAQQFPDLHSELNLSSLELGDSALYFCASSADAGGDSYEQYFGPGTRLTVT.

This clonotype has a count of ten or more. The rearrangement links TRBV11-3 to TRBJ1-1; D remains ambiguous. The CDR3 has 13 residues. Per germline, CDR1 SGHNT and CDR2 YENEEA. V lost 7 bases, J lost 1 base, and 10 bases lay in between. Here the CDR3 reads CASTHYSNTEAFF. The CDR3 DNA is TGTGCCAGCACCCATTATTCGAACACTGAAGCTTTCTTT.

This clonotype appeared a few times. V gene TRBV28 combines with J gene TRBJ1-1; D unresolved. This CDR3 region has 17 residues. Germline lookup yields CDR1 MDHEN and CDR2 SYDVKM. V lost 6 bases, J lost 1 base, and 21 bases lay in between. CDR3: CASSAFLEGHKNTEAFF. The CDR3 coding sequence is TGTGCCAGCAGCGCGTTCCTTGAAGGGCACAAGAACACTGAAGCTTTCTTT.

CDR3 in DNA: TGCGCCAGCAGCTGGGGGACGGGCACAGATACGCAGTATTTT. Its translation is CASSWGTGTDTQYF. V gene TRBV5-1 combines with J gene TRBJ2-3; D possibly uses TRBD1 or TRBD2 (5 bases each). The CDR3 totals 14 residues. V dropped 3 bases and J dropped 1 base, with 9 bases sitting between them. In germline, CDR1 is SGHRS, CDR2 YFSETQ. Looking up the rest from reference TRBV5-1 and TRBJ2-3 gives the full variable domain: KAGVTQTPRYLIKTRGQQVTLSCSPISGHRSVSWYQQTPGQGLQFLFEYFSETQRNKGNFPGRFSGRQFSNSRSEMNVSTLELGDSALYLCASSWGTGTDTQYFGPGTRLTVL.

The genes are TRBV29-1 and TRBJ1-2; the D gene is possibly TRBD1 (5 bases). The CDR3 extends over 11 amino acids. Between the trimmed V and J ends, which lost 7 bases and 4 bases, there was a span of 10 bases. Per germline, CDR1 SQVTM and CDR2 ANQGSEA. The CDR3: CSGRGSYGYTF. DNA of the CDR3: TGCAGCGGGAGGGGAAGCTATGGCTACACCTTC.

The rearrangement joins TRBV7-3 to TRBJ1-1; possible D gene TRBD1, 5 bases. Germline V gives CDR1 SGHTA, CDR2 FQGTGA. Trimming cost V 2 bases and J 11 bases, with 15 bases left between them. There are 13 residues in the CDR3. This CDR3 is CASSLLGRGGAFF. The DNA of the CDR3 is TGTGCCAGCAGCTTATTGGGACGTGGGGGGGCTTTCTTT. Full variable domain (missing parts from reference TRBV7-3 and TRBJ1-1): GAGVSQTPSNKVTEKGKYVELRCDPISGHTALYWYRQSLGQGPEFLIYFQGTGAADDSGLPNDRFFAVRPEGSVSTLKIQRTERGDSAVYLCASSLLGRGGAFFGQGTRLTVV.

In its sample, this clonotype was seen many times. This chain uses TRBV7-2 with TRBJ2-5; D remains ambiguous. This CDR3 has 16 residues. Germline assignment: CDR1 SGHTA and CDR2 FQGNSA. The germline V and J ends were trimmed by 5 bases and 1 base, with 17 bases remaining between them. The CDR3 region is CASSTRTTFTQETQYF. In DNA, the CDR3 is TGTGCCAGCAGCACCCGGACGACTTTCACCCAAGAGACCCAGTACTTC.

This clonotype was counted ten times or more. The V call is TRBV25-1, the J call TRBJ2-3; the match to TRBD1 covers 8 bases. Losses at the gene ends were 4 bases for V and 4 bases for J; bases not matched to a gene: 4. Germline loops: CDR1 MGHDK, CDR2 SYGVNS. This CDR3 spans 14 amino acids. CDR3 in amino acids: CASSAGGAADTQYF. The CDR3 DNA reads TGTGCCAGCAGTGCAGGGGGCGCGGCAGATACGCAGTATTTT.

This clonotype was found many times. The chain has TRBV12-3 or TRBV12-4 and TRBJ2-1; 8 bases match TRBD2. Trimming removed 6 bases from V and 9 bases from J; junction bases left unmatched: 10. The CDR3 spans 14 residues. This chain's CDR3 is CASSPGLVSGEQFF. The CDR3 DNA reads as TGTGCCAGCAGCCCGGGACTAGTATCTGGTGAGCAGTTCTTC.

The V gene is TRBV20-1, the J gene TRBJ2-7, with 9 bases that match TRBD2. The CDR3 has 13 amino acids. V shed 4 bases and J 1 base; nucleotides not matched to a gene: 2. CDR1 and CDR2 from the germline V gene are DFQATT and SNEGSKA (reference sequence). CDR3 loop: CSAKSGRSYEQYF. In nucleotides, the CDR3 is TGCAGTGCTAAAAGCGGGAGGTCCTACGAGCAGTACTTC.

This clonotype was counted at least ten times. The gene calls are TRBV20-1 and TRBJ2-7, with no clear D. V dropped 3 bases and J dropped 5 bases, with 8 bases sitting between them. The germline CDR1 and CDR2 sequences are DFQATT and SNEGSKA (reference sequence). The CDR3 totals 11 residues. CDR3 sequence reads: CSASLINEQYF. The CDR3 DNA is TGCAGTGCTAGTTTGATCAACGAGCAGTACTTC.

Remarks on this clonotype: This may come from a read error, since a much larger clone is one base off. The rearrangement uses TRBV7-2 and TRBJ2-3; 11 nucleotides agree with TRBD2. Germline CDR1 and CDR2: SGHTA and FQGNSA. The V and J ends lost 1 base and 3 bases, in that order; junction bases with no gene match: 6. CDR3 length: 17 amino acids. CDR3 residues: CASSLGGASGRTDTQYF. The CDR3 nucleotides read TGTGCCAGCAGCTTAGGCGGGGCTAGCGGGAGGACAGATACGCAGTATTTT.

This clonotype was detected ten times or more. The V gene is TRBV20-1, the J gene TRBJ2-3; weak D call: TRBD2 (5 bases). This CDR3 has 13 amino acids. Trimming stripped 5 bases from V and 4 bases from J, with 13 bases between. The germline V gene has CDR1 DFQATT and CDR2 SNEGSKA (reference sequence). The CDR3 nucleotides are TGCAGTGCTGGGAGAGACGCATCAGATACGCAGTATTTT. Its translation is CSAGRDASDTQYF.

The chain joins TRBV4-2 to TRBJ2-7; possibly TRBD2 for D (6 bases). Germline V gene data show CDR1 as LGHNA and CDR2 as YNFKEQ. This CDR3 comprises 15 residues. The V and J ends lost 2 bases and 6 bases respectively, with 17 bases between them. The CDR3 DNA follows: TGTGCCAGCAGCCAATTCCAGGGAGACGGGGGCGAGCAGTACTTC. Protein product: CASSQFQGDGGEQYF.

This clonotype appeared many times. The J gene is TRBJ2-5, the V gene TRBV28; 9 nucleotides match TRBD1. Germline CDR1 is MDHEN and CDR2 is SYDVKM. With V trimmed by 2 bases and J by 2 bases, 3 bases remained unmatched. The CDR3 spans 15 residues. The CDR3 nucleotides read TGTGCCAGCAGTTTAGACAGGGGGGAACAAGAGACCCAGTACTTC. Its protein product is CASSLDRGEQETQYF.

This clonotype was found many times. V usage is TRBV2 and J usage is TRBJ2-1; 9 bases fit TRBD2. With 4 bases clipped from V and 0 bases from J, the junction kept 7 bases outside the gene matches. The CDR3 spans 17 residues. CDR1 is SNHLY and CDR2 is FYNNEI in the germline V gene. The CDR3 here is CASSVFSGRSSYNEQFF. The CDR3 DNA reads TGTGCCAGCAGTGTATTCAGCGGGAGGAGCTCCTACAATGAGCAGTTCTTC.

This clonotype was picked up a small number of times. The gene calls are TRBV7-2 and TRBJ2-5, with 9 positions matching TRBD2. The germline V gene has CDR1 SGHTA and CDR2 FQGNSA. This CDR3 has 16 residues. Trimming at V came to 2 bases and at J to 1 base, leaving 5 bases not matched to a gene. CDR3 region: CASSLIGLAFQETQYF. CDR3 nucleotide sequence: TGTGCCAGCAGCTTAATCGGACTAGCGTTCCAAGAGACCCAGTACTTC.

This chain connects TRBV24-1 to TRBJ2-1, with 13 bases lining up with TRBD2. Trimming cost V 3 bases and J 6 bases; bases outside gene matches: 10. Germline assignment: CDR1 KGHDR and CDR2 SFDVKD. CDR3 length: 18 amino acids. In DNA, the CDR3 is TGTGCCACCAGTGATGGGGGACTAGCGGGACCCCGGGCCAATGAGCAGTTCTTC. Its translation: CATSDGGLAGPRANEQFF.

This clonotype was observed many times. The chain combines TRBV10-3 with TRBJ2-7; D might be TRBD1 (6 bases). Germline CDR1 and CDR2: ENHRY and SYGVKD. The ends were cut back, 5 bases at V and 0 bases at J, with 11 bases in the middle. The CDR3 contains 14 residues. The CDR3 sequence is CAISTGTNSYEQYF. The CDR3 DNA reads as TGTGCCATCAGTACCGGGACAAACTCCTACGAGCAGTACTTC.